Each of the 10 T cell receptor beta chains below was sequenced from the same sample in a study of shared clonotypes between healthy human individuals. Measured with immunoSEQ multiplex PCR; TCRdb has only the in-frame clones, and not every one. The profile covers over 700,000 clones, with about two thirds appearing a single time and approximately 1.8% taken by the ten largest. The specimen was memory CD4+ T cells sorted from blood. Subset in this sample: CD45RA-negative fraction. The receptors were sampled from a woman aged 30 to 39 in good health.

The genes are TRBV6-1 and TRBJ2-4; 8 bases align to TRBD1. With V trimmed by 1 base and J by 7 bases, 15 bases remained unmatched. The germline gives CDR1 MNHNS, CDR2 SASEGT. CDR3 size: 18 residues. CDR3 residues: CASSEVQGAFVFVNIQYF. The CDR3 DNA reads TGTGCCAGCAGTGAAGTCCAGGGGGCGTTTGTGTTCGTCAACATTCAGTACTTC.

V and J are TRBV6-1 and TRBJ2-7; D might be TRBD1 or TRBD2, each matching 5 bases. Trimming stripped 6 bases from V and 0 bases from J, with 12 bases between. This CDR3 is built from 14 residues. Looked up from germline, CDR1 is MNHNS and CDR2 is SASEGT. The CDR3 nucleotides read TGTGCCAGCAGGAGGGGCGCCGGCTCCTACGAGCAGTACTTC. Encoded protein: CASRRGAGSYEQYF.

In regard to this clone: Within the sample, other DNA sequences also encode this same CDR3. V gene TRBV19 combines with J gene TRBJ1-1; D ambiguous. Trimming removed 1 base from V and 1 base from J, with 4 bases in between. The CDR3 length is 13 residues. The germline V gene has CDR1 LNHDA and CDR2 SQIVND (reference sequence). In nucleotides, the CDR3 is TGTGCCAGTAGTATAGGCGGGAACACTGAAGCTTTCTTT. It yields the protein CASSIGGNTEAFF.

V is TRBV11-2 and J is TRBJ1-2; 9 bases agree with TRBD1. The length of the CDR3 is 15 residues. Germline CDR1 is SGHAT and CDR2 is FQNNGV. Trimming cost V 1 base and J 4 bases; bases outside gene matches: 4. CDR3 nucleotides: TGTGCCAGCAGCTTAGTGGGACAGGGCATCTATGGCTACACCTTC. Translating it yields CASSLVGQGIYGYTF.

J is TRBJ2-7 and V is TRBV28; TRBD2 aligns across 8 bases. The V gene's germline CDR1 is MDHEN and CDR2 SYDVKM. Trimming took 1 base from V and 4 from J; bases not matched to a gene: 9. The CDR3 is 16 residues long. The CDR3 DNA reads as TGTGCCAGCAGTTTATACGCCCTAGCGGGTGAATACGAGCAGTACTTC. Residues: CASSLYALAGEYEQYF. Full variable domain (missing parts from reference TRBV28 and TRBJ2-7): DVKVTQSSRYLVKRTGEKVFLECVQDMDHENMFWYRQDPGLGLRLIYFSYDVKMKEKGDIPEGYSVSREKKERFSLILESASTNQTSMYLCASSLYALAGEYEQYFGPGTRLTVT.

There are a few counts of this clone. In DNA form, the CDR3 reads TGTGCCAGCTCACCAGAGAGCTATGGCTACACCTTC. It translates to CASSPESYGYTF. The chain carries TRBV18 and TRBJ1-2; no firm D call. The CDR3 covers 12 residues. The germline gives CDR1 KGHSH, CDR2 LQKENI. Trimming stripped 2 bases from V and 4 bases from J, with 5 bases between.

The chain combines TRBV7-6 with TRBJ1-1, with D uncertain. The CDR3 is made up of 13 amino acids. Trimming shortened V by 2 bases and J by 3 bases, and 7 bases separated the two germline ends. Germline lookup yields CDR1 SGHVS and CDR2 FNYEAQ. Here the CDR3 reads CASSLQEHTEAFF. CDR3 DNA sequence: TGTGCCAGCAGCTTACAGGAACACACTGAAGCTTTCTTT.

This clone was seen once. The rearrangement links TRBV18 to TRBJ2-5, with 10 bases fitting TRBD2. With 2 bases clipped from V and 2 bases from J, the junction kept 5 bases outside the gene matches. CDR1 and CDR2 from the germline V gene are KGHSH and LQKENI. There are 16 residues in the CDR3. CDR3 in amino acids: CASSPWSGRVQETQYF. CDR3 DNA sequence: TGTGCCAGCTCACCATGGAGCGGGAGGGTACAAGAGACCCAGTACTTC.

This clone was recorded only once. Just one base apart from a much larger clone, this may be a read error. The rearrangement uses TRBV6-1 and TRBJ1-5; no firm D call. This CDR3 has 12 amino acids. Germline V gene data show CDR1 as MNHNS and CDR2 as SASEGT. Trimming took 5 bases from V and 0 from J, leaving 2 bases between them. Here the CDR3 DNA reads TGTGCCAGCAGTAATAGCAATCAGCCCCAGCATTTT. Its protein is CASSNSNQPQHF.

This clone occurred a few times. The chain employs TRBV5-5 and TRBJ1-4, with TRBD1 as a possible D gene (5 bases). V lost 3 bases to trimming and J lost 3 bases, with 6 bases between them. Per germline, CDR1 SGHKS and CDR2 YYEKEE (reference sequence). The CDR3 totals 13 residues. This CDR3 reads CASSSGPNEKLFF. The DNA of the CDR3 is TGTGCCAGCAGCTCGGGGCCTAATGAAAAACTGTTTTTT.